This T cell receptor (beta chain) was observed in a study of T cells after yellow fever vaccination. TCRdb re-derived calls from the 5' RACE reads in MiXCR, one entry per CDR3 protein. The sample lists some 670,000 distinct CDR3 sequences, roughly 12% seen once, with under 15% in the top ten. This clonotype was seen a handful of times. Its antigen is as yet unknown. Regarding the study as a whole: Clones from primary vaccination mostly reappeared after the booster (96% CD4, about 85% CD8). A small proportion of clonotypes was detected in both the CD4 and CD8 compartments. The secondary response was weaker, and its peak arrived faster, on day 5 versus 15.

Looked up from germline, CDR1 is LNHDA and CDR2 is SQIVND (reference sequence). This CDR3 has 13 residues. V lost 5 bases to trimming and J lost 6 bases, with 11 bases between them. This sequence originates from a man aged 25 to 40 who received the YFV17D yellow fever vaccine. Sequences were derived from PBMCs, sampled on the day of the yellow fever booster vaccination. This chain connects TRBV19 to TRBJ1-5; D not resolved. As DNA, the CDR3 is TGTGCCAGTAGTTTAGCGGGCGCTCAGCCCCAGCATTTT. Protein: CASSLAGAQPQHF.